This T cell receptor (beta chain) appears in the sequencing data of a study of CD8 T cells in Susac syndrome. Study-level points and caveats: The TCR sequencing and HLA analysis in the study involved a relatively small number of individuals, as the study acknowledged.

Blood CD8+ and CD4+ T cells underwent high-throughput TCR beta sequencing. It was healthy donors who served as the controls, matched for age and sex. Negative magnetic isolation gave CD8+ and CD4+ cells; FACS enriched CD8+ TEMRA. Of note for this clonotype: Its antigen is currently unknown.

Reverse transcription of 0.5 to 1 ug RNA was carried out with random hexamers. TCRdb used MiXCR to reprocess the immunoSEQ multiplex PCR reads, holding one entry per CDR3 protein. Of fewer than 150,000 distinct CDR3 sequences listed, 85% to 95% were seen once; the top ten hold 0.25% to 0.3%. Germline assignment: CDR1 KGHDR and CDR2 SFDVKD. The germline V and J ends were trimmed by 4 bases and 7 bases, with 19 bases remaining between them. CDR3 size: 16 residues. V usage is TRBV24-1 and J usage is TRBJ2-1; no reliable D call. The specimen sequenced was CD8+ T cells from PBMCs. This sequence originates from a human donor in good health. The CDR3 DNA sequence: TGTGCCACCAGTGACCCTGACCTAACTTGGGGTAATGAGCAGTTCTTC. Protein: CATSDPDLTWGNEQFF.